This T cell receptor (beta chain) was documented in a study of T cell changes during pregnancy in multiple sclerosis. Clones were sequenced by immunoSEQ multiplex PCR, and TCRdb holds only the in-frame ones, with some missing. The sample consists of approximately 59,000 clones, more than 75% of them appearing once. The CDR3 loop spans 14 amino acids. V shed 4 bases, J shed 0 bases, and the junction held 2 bases outside the gene matches. The germline V gene has CDR1 SGHRS and CDR2 YFSETQ. This TCR was recovered from a female donor in good health, enrolled as a control in a pregnancy study. The source material was peripheral blood, sampled in the third trimester of pregnancy. The chain combines TRBV5-1 with TRBJ1-1; the match to TRBD1 covers 8 bases. CDR3 DNA: TGCGCCAGCAGCCAGGGGGCTTTGAACACTGAAGCTTTCTTT. It specifies CASSQGALNTEAFF.